These T cell receptor beta chains were read from a single sample in a study of post-analysis software for immune sequencing data. MiXCR was run by TCRdb on the PCR reads, yielding one entry per CDR3 protein. This table holds about 500,000 distinct CDR3 sequences, approximately 45% found once. Sequencing was carried out using blood. The origin of the receptors is a girl aged 5-17 years with multiple sclerosis. The CDR3 runs from the conserved cysteine through the conserved F or W. The D gene is left open where the match is weak. Only part of the rows carry a size: once, few, many, or a class if the clone is expanded.

D gene | J gene | V gene | clone size | CDR3 DNA | CDR3 protein
. | TRBJ1-2 | TRBV6-1 | . | TGTGCCAGCAGTGAAGCGCCGACATTCTACACCTTC | CASSEAPTFYTF
. | TRBJ2-7 | TRBV6-2/TRBV6-3 | . | TGTGCCAGCAGTTTACCTCAGAGGGGTGCCTCCTCCTACGAGCAGTACTTC | CASSLPQRGASSYEQYF
TRBD1 | TRBJ1-2 | TRBV5-6 | . | TGTGCCAGCAGCTACGCAGGGGGCGACTATGGCTACACCTTC | CASSYAGGDYGYTF
. | TRBJ2-7 | TRBV7-9 | . | TGTGCCAGCAGCCACGCTACCGGACAGAGTTCCTACGAGCAGTACTTC | CASSHATGQSSYEQYF
TRBD1 | TRBJ2-5 | TRBV29-1 | . | TGCAGCGTTGACCGGACAGGAGAGACCCAGTACTTC | CSVDRTGETQYF
TRBD2 | TRBJ2-1 | TRBV12-3/TRBV12-4 | few | TGTGCCAGCAGGTCACTAGCGGGAGGGAGTGAGCAGTTCTTC | CASRSLAGGSEQFF
. | TRBJ1-5 | TRBV6-6 | . | TGTGCCAGCAGTTCCGCAGGGTTTAGGAGCAATCAGCCCCAGCATTTT | CASSSAGFRSNQPQHF
. | TRBJ2-4 | TRBV28 | once | TGTGCCAGCAGTTGGGCAGGGGTCGGAGCCAAAAACATTCAGTACTTC | CASSWAGVGAKNIQYF
. | TRBJ2-3 | TRBV12-3/TRBV12-4 | . | TGTGCCAGCAGTTCCCCCCAGATCTGGGAGTCGAGGAGCACAGATACGCAGTATTTT | CASSSPQIWESRSTDTQYF
TRBD1 | TRBJ1-5 | TRBV20-1 | . | TGCAGTGCCAATTCGGGACAGCTCAATCAGCCCCAGCATTTT | CSANSGQLNQPQHF
. | TRBJ1-5 | TRBV4-1 | few | TGCGCCAGCAGCACGGGGAGAAGTCAGCCCCAGCATTTT | CASSTGRSQPQHF
. | TRBJ1-5 | TRBV28 | . | TGTGCCAGCAGTTCCATACATCGGGACGGACGATCTAGCAATCAGCCCCAGCATTTT | CASSSIHRDGRSSNQPQHF
TRBD1 | TRBJ2-7 | TRBV6-5 | few | TGTGCCAGCAGTTACACCGGGACAGGTACCTACGAGCAGTACTTC | CASSYTGTGTYEQYF
TRBD1 | TRBJ1-3 | TRBV30 | . | TGTGCCTGGAGTACCGGGACAGGGCACTCTGGAAACACCATATATTTT | CAWSTGTGHSGNTIYF